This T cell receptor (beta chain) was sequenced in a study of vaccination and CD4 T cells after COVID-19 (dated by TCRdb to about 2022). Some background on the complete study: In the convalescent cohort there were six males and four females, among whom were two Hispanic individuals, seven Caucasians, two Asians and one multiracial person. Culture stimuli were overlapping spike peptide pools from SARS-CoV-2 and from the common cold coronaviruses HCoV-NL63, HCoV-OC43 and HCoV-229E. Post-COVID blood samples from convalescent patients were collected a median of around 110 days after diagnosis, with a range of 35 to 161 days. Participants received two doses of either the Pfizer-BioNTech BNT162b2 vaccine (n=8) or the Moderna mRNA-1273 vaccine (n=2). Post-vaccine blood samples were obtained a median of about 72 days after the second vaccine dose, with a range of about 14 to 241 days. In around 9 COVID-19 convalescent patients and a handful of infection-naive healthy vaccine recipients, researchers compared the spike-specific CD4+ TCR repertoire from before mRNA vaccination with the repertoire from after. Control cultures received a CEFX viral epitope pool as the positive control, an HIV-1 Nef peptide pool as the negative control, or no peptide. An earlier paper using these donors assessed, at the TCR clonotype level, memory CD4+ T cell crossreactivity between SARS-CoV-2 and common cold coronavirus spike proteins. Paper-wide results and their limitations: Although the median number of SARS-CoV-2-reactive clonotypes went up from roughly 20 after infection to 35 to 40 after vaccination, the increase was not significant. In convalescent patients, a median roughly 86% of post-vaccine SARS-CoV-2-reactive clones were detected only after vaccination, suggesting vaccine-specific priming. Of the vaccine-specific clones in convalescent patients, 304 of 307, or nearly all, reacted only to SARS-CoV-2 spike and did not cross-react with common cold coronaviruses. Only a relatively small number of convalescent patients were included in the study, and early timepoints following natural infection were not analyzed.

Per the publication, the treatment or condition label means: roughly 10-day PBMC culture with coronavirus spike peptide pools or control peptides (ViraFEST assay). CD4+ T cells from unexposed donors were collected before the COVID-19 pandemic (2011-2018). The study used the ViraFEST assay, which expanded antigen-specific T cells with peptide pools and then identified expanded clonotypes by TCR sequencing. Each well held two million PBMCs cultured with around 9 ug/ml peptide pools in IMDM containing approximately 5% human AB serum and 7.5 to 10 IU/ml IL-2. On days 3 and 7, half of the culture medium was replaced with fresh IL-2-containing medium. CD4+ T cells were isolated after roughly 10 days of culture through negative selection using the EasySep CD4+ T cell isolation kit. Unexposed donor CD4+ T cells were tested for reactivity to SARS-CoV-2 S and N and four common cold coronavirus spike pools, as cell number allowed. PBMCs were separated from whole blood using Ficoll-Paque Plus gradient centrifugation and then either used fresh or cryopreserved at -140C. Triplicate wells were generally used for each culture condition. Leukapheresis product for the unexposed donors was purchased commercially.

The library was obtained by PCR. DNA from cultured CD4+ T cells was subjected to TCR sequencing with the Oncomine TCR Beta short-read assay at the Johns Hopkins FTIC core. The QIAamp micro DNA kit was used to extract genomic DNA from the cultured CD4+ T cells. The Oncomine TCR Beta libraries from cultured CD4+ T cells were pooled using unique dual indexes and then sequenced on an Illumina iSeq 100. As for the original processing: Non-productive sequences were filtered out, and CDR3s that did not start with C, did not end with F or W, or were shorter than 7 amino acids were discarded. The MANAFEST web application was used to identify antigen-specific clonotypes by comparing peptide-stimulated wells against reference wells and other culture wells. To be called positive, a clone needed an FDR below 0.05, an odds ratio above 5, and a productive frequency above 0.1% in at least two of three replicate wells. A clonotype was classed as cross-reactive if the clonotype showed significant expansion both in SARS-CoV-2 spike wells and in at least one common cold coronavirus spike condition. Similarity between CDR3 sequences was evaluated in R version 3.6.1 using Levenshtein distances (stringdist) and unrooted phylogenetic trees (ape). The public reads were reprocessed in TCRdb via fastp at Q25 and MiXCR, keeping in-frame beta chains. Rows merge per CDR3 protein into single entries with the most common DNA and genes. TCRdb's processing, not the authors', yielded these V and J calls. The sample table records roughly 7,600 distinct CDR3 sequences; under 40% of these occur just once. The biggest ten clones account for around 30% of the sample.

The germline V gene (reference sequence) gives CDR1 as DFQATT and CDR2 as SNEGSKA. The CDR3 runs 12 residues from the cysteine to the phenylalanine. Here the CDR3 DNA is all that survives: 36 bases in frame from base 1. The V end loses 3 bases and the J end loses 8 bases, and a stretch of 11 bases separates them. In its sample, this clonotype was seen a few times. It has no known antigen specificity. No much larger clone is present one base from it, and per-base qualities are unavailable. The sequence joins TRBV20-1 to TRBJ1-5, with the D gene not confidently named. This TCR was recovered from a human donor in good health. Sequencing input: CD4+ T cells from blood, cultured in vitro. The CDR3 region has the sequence CSARRALEPQHF. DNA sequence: TGCAGTGCTAGGCGTGCTTTGGAGCCCCAGCATTTT.